The table lists the clone carrying this TCR beta chain with a few counts. Its antigen is unknown. Between the trimmed V and J ends, which lost 4 bases and 5 bases, there was a span of 5 bases. CDR3 length: 11 residues. The germline V gene encodes CDR1 DFQATT and CDR2 SNEGSKA (reference sequence). The sample belongs to a study of vaccination and CD4 T cells after COVID-19. Study at large: Ranging from 14 to 241, the interval between dose two and post-vaccine sampling had a median of about ten weeks.

Described treatment: approximately 11-day PBMC culture with coronavirus spike peptide pools or control peptides (ViraFEST assay). Oncomine TCR Beta short-read sequencing was applied to DNA from cultured CD4+ T cells. TCRdb re-called the PCR reads with MiXCR, one entry per CDR3 protein. In the table there are approximately 9,000 distinct CDR3 sequences, roughly 64% of which are singletons. This receptor was taken from a human donor who had recovered from COVID-19. Sequenced sample: CD4+ T cells from blood, cultured in vitro. The J gene is TRBJ2-2, the V gene TRBV20-1, with unresolved D. CDR3 region: CSATRTGELFF. CDR3 sequence (DNA): TGCAGTGCTACCAGGACCGGGGAGCTGTTTTTT.